This T cell receptor beta chain was identified during a study of CD8 T cells in Susac syndrome. From germline, CDR1 is SGHTA and CDR2 FQGNSA. CDR3 length: 14 amino acids. Trimming stripped 5 bases from V and 4 bases from J, with 14 bases between. cDNA came from roughly 0.53 to 1 ug RNA primed by random hexamers. Across 54 Vbeta and 13 Jbeta, immunoSEQ multiplex PCR amplified TCR beta CDR3. One entry per CDR3 protein, called by TCRdb with MiXCR from the immunoSEQ multiplex PCR reads. The sample carries 150,000 to 200,000 distinct CDR3 sequences, about 94% recorded once. V and J are TRBV7-2 and TRBJ1-1, with a tentative D call TRBD1 (6 bases). The clonotype was recovered from a human donor with multiple sclerosis. Specimen: CD4+ T cells from PBMCs. The CDR3 DNA follows: TGTGCCAGCAGCACACTGGGGGGGGCCACTGAAGCTTTCTTT. Its translation is CASSTLGGATEAFF.